This T cell receptor (beta chain) is drawn from a study of T-cell reconstitution after alpha-beta-depleted transplantation in children (dated by TCRdb to the mid-2010s). Concerning the study at large: The study quantitatively tracked T-cell immune reconstitution after TCRalphabeta/CD19-depleted allogeneic hematopoietic cell transplantation in children using TCR repertoire profiling.

This clonotype was observed at least ten times. The antigen this receptor binds is unknown. The sample holds no much larger clone one base away, and base qualities are not on file. The germline V gene yields SGHTA for CDR1 and FQGNSA for CDR2. V loses 5 bases at its end and J loses 9 bases; junction bases beyond the gene matches: 7. Taken from cysteine to phenylalanine, the CDR3 has 13 residues. Just CDR3 DNA is preserved here, 39 bases in frame from base 1. The library came from PCR. The instrument was an Illumina HiSeq 2500. To normalize quantification of the TCRbeta repertoire, the TCR libraries were built with molecular barcoding that relied on unique molecular identifiers. TCRdb applied fastp at Q25 and MiXCR to the public reads, then kept only in-frame beta chains. When rows share a CDR3 protein, they turn into one entry using the most common DNA and genes. This sample has approximately 83,000 distinct CDR3 sequences in its table, and 12% of those were observed once. Approximately 15% of the sample rests with the top ten.

This TCR derives from a human donor who donated a stem cell graft to a child with inherited bone marrow failure. Here the sequenced sample was PBMCs from the stem cell graft donor, taken from the stem cell graft. Recombination linked TRBV7-2 to TRBJ2-1; a stretch of 7 junction bases matches TRBD1. The DNA reads as follows: TGTGCCAGCAGCAGAGAGGGGGCGAGTGAGCAGTTCTTC. Its protein product is CASSREGASEQFF.